The 10 T cell receptor beta chains below come from one sample, sequenced in a study of blood T cell repertoires in COVID-19. The data were produced by immunoSEQ multiplex PCR, yet TCRdb's version contains in-frame clones alone and is incomplete. Of about 280,000 clones listed, roughly 85% are singletons. The sequenced material came from PBMCs or T cells enriched from blood (not recorded which). These receptors were collected from a woman aged 50 to 60 who had recovered from COVID-19.

The genes are TRBV3-1 (or the pseudogene TRBV3-2) and TRBJ1-3; possibly TRBD1 for D (5 bases). This CDR3 has 15 amino acids. The V end was cut by 4 bases, the J end by 3 bases, with 13 bases between. Germline loops: CDR1 LGHDT, CDR2 YNNKEL (reference sequence). The CDR3 spells CASSRKPGFGNTIYF. The DNA of the CDR3 is TGTGCCAGCAGCCGTAAGCCAGGGTTTGGAAACACCATATATTTT.

This clone was counted between two and nine times. The CDR3 sequence: CASSELAGGGEQFF. The CDR3 DNA is TGTGCCAGCAGTGAGCTAGCGGGAGGCGGTGAGCAGTTCTTC. This rearrangement joins TRBV6-4 to TRBJ2-1; 11 bases are shared with TRBD2. From germline, CDR1 is MRHNA and CDR2 SNTAGT. CDR3 length: 14 amino acids. Losses at the gene ends were 3 bases for V and 9 bases for J; bases not matched to a gene: 4.

The CDR3 reads CASSQDLRQGNTEAFF. The CDR3 DNA sequence: TGCGCCAGCAGCCAAGATTTGCGACAGGGGAACACTGAAGCTTTCTTT. This chain uses TRBV4-3 with TRBJ1-1; 7 bases map to TRBD1. This CDR3 comprises 16 residues. After removal of 0 bases from V and 1 base from J, the junction contained 5 bases not matched to a gene. CDR1 is LGHNA, CDR2 YSLEER, per germline.

The DNA of the CDR3 is TGCGCCAGCAGCTTGAGCGGGACAAGCTATGGCTACACCTTC. It specifies CASSLSGTSYGYTF. The rearrangement uses TRBV5-1 and TRBJ1-2, with D possibly matching TRBD1 (6 bases). Germline assignment: CDR1 SGHRS and CDR2 YFSETQ. The CDR3 consists of 14 residues. V lost 1 base to trimming and J lost 4 bases, with 11 bases between them.

V and J are TRBV27 and TRBJ1-4; D unresolved. Germline values: CDR1 MNHEY, CDR2 SMNVEV (reference sequence). V lost 6 bases and J lost 4, with 9 bases in between. The CDR3 spans 13 residues. CDR3 nucleotides: TGTGCCAGCAGACCCCGGAGTAATGAAAAACTGTTTTTT. Translation gives CASRPRSNEKLFF.

V is TRBV7-3 and J is TRBJ2-7; 11 bases fit TRBD1. The trim removed 5 bases at V and 5 bases at J, leaving 8 bases unmatched. CDR1 SGHTA and CDR2 FQGTGA come from the germline V gene. CDR3 length: 15 amino acids. CDR3 DNA: TGTGCCAGCAGCGCTGGGACAGGGGGAATGGACGAGCAGTACTTC. It encodes CASSAGTGGMDEQYF.

This chain uses TRBV7-9 with TRBJ2-5, with D maybe TRBD2 (5 bases). This CDR3 spans 15 amino acids. Trimming pared 5 bases from V and 2 bases from J, leaving 15 bases between. Germline CDR1 reads SEHNR; CDR2 reads FQNEAQ (reference sequence). The CDR3, as DNA: TGTGCCAGCAGCCGATCTCCGGGAACACAAGAGACCCAGTACTTC. Translation gives CASSRSPGTQETQYF.

V and J are TRBV21-1 and TRBJ2-7; the table's D call, TRBD2, has no DNA check behind it. TRBV21-1 is marked as a pseudogene. This CDR3 comprises 15 residues. For the CDR3, the DNA is TGTGCCAGCAGCAACCCGCGAGGCACCCCGGGAGAGCAGTACTTC. The encoded protein is CASSNPRGTPGEQYF.

This chain uses TRBV6-5 with TRBJ2-5, with 7 bases aligning to TRBD1. The CDR3 loop spans 15 amino acids. Unmatched junction bases numbered 4, after V lost 2 bases and J lost 1 base. The germline V gene encodes CDR1 MNHEY and CDR2 SVGAGI. The CDR3 loop reads CASSYGDSTQETQYF. The CDR3 region has the DNA TGTGCCAGCAGTTACGGGGACAGTACCCAAGAGACCCAGTACTTC.

The gene calls are TRBV25-1 and TRBJ2-1; 12 bases line up with TRBD2. With 3 bases clipped from V and 16 bases from J, the junction kept 10 bases outside the gene matches. Germline V gene data show CDR1 as MGHDK and CDR2 as SYGVNS. CDR3 length: 14 amino acids. CDR3 loop: CASSDATSGSWVFF. The CDR3 coding sequence is TGTGCCAGCAGTGACGCGACTAGCGGGAGTTGGGTTTTCTTC.